The 9 T cell receptor beta chains listed next were all sequenced from one sample in a study of shared clonotypes between healthy human individuals (dated by TCRdb to the early 2020s). CD8 naive samples were CD45RO-negative cells positively selected for CCR7, giving a CD45RA+CCR7+ population that excluded TemRA cells. The method behind the library was the immunoSEQ multiplex PCR assay. TCRdb re-hosts the immuneACCESS table, in-frame sequences only. Its copies lack some clones; in the studies checked, an unresolved V gene accounts for under half of them, and the cause for the rest is not known. The table for this sample lists approximately 650,000 clones; about 95% of them were counted only once. The biggest ten clones account for 0.11% of the sample. The sequenced material came from naive CD8+ T cells sorted from blood. The cell subset or site label for this specimen denotes: CD45RA+CCR7+. These TCRs come from a woman in her 30s in good health.

The CDR3 sequence: CASSKDRDDQPQHF. The CDR3 DNA sequence: TGTGCCAGCAGCAAGGACAGGGATGATCAGCCCCAGCATTTT. V gene TRBV6-5 combines with J gene TRBJ1-5; 8 nucleotides align to TRBD1. Looked up from germline, CDR1 is MNHEY and CDR2 is SVGAGI. CDR3 length equals 14 residues. After removal of 6 bases from V and 5 bases from J, the junction contained 6 bases not matched to a gene.

V gene TRBV10-2 combines with J gene TRBJ2-7, with 10 bases matching TRBD1. In germline, CDR1 is WSHSY, CDR2 SAAADI. This CDR3 spans 15 amino acids. Trimming took 4 bases from V and 5 from J; bases not matched to a gene: 8. CDR3 sequence reads: CASSVTGTGADEQYF. The CDR3, as DNA: TGCGCCAGCAGTGTTACCGGGACAGGGGCCGACGAGCAGTACTTC.

The chain is built from TRBV19 and TRBJ2-2, with TRBD2 matching over 8 bases. CDR3 length equals 15 residues. Germline CDR1 reads LNHDA; CDR2 reads SQIVND (reference sequence). V trimming: 3 bases; J trimming: 5 bases; junction bases outside the gene matches: 5. DNA of the CDR3: TGTGCCAGTAGTATGGTAGCGGGGATTACCGGGGAGCTGTTTTTT. Translated, it gives CASSMVAGITGELFF.

The chain employs TRBV27 and TRBJ2-4; 12 bases are a match to TRBD2. The CDR3 extends over 17 amino acids. From germline, CDR1 is MNHEY and CDR2 SMNVEV (reference sequence). Trimming at V came to 6 bases and at J to 3 bases, leaving 9 bases not matched to a gene. CDR3 sequence (DNA): TGTGCCAGCAGCGGGACTAGCGGGCTCTACTACAAAAACATTCAGTACTTC. This sequence encodes CASSGTSGLYYKNIQYF.

The chain recombines TRBV28 with TRBJ1-1; D is uncertain. Germline V lookup: CDR1 MDHEN, CDR2 SYDVKM. This CDR3 is built from 12 residues. The ends were cut back, 5 bases at V and 4 bases at J, with 8 bases in the middle. CDR3: CASSTVITEAFF. The CDR3 DNA sequence: TGTGCCAGCAGTACGGTTATCACTGAAGCTTTCTTT.

The V gene is TRBV29-1, the J gene TRBJ2-5, with 9 bases fitting TRBD1. Germline assignment: CDR1 SQVTM and CDR2 ANQGSEA. This CDR3 has 16 residues. V dropped 7 bases and J dropped 0; count of bases not matched to a gene: 12. Written as DNA, the CDR3 is TGCAGCGCATCGAGCCAGACAGGGGGTAACCAAGAGACCCAGTACTTC. This gives the protein CSASSQTGGNQETQYF.

This rearrangement joins TRBV4-2 to TRBJ2-7; a weak D match, TRBD2 (6 bases). The CDR3 is 14 residues long. CDR1 is LGHNA, CDR2 YNFKEQ, per germline. V was shortened by 4 bases and J by 3 bases, with 13 bases between the two germline ends. The CDR3 loop is CASSPWGLSYEQYF. The CDR3 bases are TGTGCCAGCAGCCCTTGGGGACTTAGCTACGAGCAGTACTTC.

This chain links TRBV25-1 with TRBJ2-2, with D perhaps TRBD1 (6 bases). The CDR3 contains 14 residues. V was shortened by 5 bases and J by 7 bases, with 14 bases between the two germline ends. Germline loops: CDR1 MGHDK, CDR2 SYGVNS. The CDR3 nucleotides read TGTGCCAGCAGTAATTTACAAGGGGGCGGGGAGCTGTTTTTT. Translated: CASSNLQGGGELFF.

The chain is built from TRBV28 and TRBJ2-3; tentatively, D is TRBD2 (5 bases). Trimming removed 2 bases from V and 6 bases from J, with 21 bases in between. In germline, CDR1 is MDHEN, CDR2 SYDVKM. The CDR3 covers 17 residues. The CDR3 region has the DNA TGTGCCAGCAGTTTAGGTGGTTTCCGGGGTCTTGGGGATACGCAGTATTTT. It specifies CASSLGGFRGLGDTQYF. The full variable domain, in which reference TRBV28 and TRBJ2-3 provide the parts outside the CDR3, is DVKVTQSSRYLVKRTGEKVFLECVQDMDHENMFWYRQDPGLGLRLIYFSYDVKMKEKGDIPEGYSVSREKKERFSLILESASTNQTSMYLCASSLGGFRGLGDTQYFGPGTRLTVL.